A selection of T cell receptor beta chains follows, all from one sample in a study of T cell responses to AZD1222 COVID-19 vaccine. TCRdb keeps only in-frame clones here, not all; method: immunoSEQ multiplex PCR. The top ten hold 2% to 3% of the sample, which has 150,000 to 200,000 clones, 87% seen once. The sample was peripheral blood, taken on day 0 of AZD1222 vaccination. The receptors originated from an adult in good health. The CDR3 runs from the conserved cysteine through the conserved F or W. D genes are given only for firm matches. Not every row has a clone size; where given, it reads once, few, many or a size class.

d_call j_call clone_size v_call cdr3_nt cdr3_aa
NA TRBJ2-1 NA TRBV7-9 TGTGCCAGCAGCTTCTTTTCTATGGTCGGGGGTGAGCAGTTCTTC CASSFFSMVGGEQFF
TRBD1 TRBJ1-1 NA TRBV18 TGTGCCAGCTCTGGCCGGGACAGGAGTGGCGCTTTCTTT CASSGRDRSGAFF
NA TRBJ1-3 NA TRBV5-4 TGTGCCAGCAGCCCCGGGGGGGCGGCCTCTGGAAACACCATATATTTT CASSPGGAASGNTIYF
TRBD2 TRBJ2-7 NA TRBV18 TGTGCCAGCTCACCTGATGTCGGGAGGTACGAGCAGTACTTC CASSPDVGRYEQYF
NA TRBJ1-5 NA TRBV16 TGTGCCAGCAGCCGGATGGGGAGCAATCAGCCCCAGCATTTT CASSRMGSNQPQHF
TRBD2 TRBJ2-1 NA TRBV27 TGTGCCAGCAGTTCATTACTAGCGGGAAAATACAATGAGCAGTTCTTC CASSSLLAGKYNEQFF
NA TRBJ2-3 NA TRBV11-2 TGTGTCACCACCCGGGACCCACGGGATACGCAGTATTTT CVTTRDPRDTQYF
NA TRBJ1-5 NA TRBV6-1 TGTGCCAGCAGTGAACGTCTGACAAGCCGCAATCAGCCCCAGCATTTT CASSERLTSRNQPQHF
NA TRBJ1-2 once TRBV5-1 TGCGCCAGCAGCTTGGGTGGACGGACCCTCTATGGCTACACCTTC CASSLGGRTLYGYTF
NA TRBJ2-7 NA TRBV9 TGTGCCAGCAGCCCACCGGGAACGAGGGGGAGTTACGAGCAGTACTTC CASSPPGTRGSYEQYF
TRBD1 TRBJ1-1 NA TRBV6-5 TGTGCCAGCAGTTATGGGACAGTGGGCGTGAACACTGAAGCTTTCTTT CASSYGTVGVNTEAFF
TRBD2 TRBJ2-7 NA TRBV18 TGTGCCAGCTCACCAAGGACTAGCGGGAGGTCATCCGAGCAGTACTTC CASSPRTSGRSSEQYF
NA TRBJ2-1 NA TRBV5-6 TGTGCCAGCAGCCCCTGGACACGCAATGAGCAGTTCTTC CASSPWTRNEQFF
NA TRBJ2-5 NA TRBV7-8 TGTGCCAGCAGCCTCGATCGCCGGCTAGAAGAGACCCAGTACTTC CASSLDRRLEETQYF
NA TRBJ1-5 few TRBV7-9 TGTGCCAGCAGCTTACAGGGAGGTAGCAATCAGCCCCAGCATTTT CASSLQGGSNQPQHF
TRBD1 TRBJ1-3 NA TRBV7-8 TGTGCCAGCAGCTTATTAGGACAGGGAATCTCTGGAAACACCATATATTTT CASSLLGQGISGNTIYF
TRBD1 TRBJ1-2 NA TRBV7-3 TGTGCCAGCAGCTTACAGGGACAGAACTATGGCTACACCTTC CASSLQGQNYGYTF
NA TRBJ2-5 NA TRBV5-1 TGCGCCAGCAGCTCCAGTCCCGGGGCGGGGGAGACCCAGTACTTC CASSSSPGAGETQYF
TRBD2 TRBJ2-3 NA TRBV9 TGTGCCAGCAGCCCTCGAGCGGGAGCCCTGGATACGCAGTATTTT CASSPRAGALDTQYF
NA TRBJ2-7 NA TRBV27 TGTGCCAGCAGTTTAACGGGGAGATCCTACGAGCAGTACTTC CASSLTGRSYEQYF
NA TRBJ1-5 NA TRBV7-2 TGTGCCAGCAGCTCCCGACAGTATAGCAATCAGCCCCAGCATTTT CASSSRQYSNQPQHF
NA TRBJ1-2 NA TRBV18 TGTGCCAGCTCACCCCTCGGGGACTATGGCTACACCTTC CASSPLGDYGYTF
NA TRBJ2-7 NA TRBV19 TGTGCCAGTAGTATAGCTGGGGGGAACGAGCAGTACTTC CASSIAGGNEQYF
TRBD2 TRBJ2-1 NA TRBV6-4 TGTGCCAGCAGTGACCTCAGCGGGAGCTCCAATGAGCAGTTCTTC CASSDLSGSSNEQFF
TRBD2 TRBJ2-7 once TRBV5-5 TGTGCCAGCAGCTGGACTAGCGGCTCCTACGAGCAGTACTTC CASSWTSGSYEQYF
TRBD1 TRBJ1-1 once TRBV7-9 TGTGCCAGCAGCTTATATGGGACAGAGAGGAACACTGAAGCTTTCTTT CASSLYGTERNTEAFF
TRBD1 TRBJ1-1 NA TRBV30 TGTGCCTGGAAAGTCCCAGGGGGCCACCCGGCTATTGAAGCTTTCTTT CAWKVPGGHPAIEAFF
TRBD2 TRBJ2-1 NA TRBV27 TGTGCCAGCAGTCCTACTGGACTAGCGGCAAACAATGAGCAGTTCTTC CASSPTGLAANNEQFF
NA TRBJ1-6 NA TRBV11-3 TGTGCCAGCAGCTCAAAGGGGACCGCTAGGGATTCACCCCTCCACTTT CASSSKGTARDSPLHF
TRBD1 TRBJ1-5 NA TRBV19 TGTGCCATCGATACAGGGGGTCCTGGTCAGCCCCAGCATTTT CAIDTGGPGQPQHF
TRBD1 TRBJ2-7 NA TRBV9 TGTGCCAGCAGCTACGGGGGACAGGTAAACGAGCAGTACTTC CASSYGGQVNEQYF
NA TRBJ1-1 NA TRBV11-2 TGTGCCAGCAGCTATCCCGGCGGGGGGTTCACTGAAGCTTTCTTT CASSYPGGGFTEAFF
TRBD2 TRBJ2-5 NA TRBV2 TGTGCCAGCAGTGTTGGGACTAGTGGGGGCCAAGAGACCCAGTACTTC CASSVGTSGGQETQYF
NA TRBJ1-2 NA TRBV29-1 TGCAGCGCACAACAGGGTCTTTCCCCCGAGTTTGGCTACACCTTC CSAQQGLSPEFGYTF
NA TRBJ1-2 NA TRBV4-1 TGCGCCAGCAGCCAAGAAGTTTCAGTGCTCTATGGCTACACCTTC CASSQEVSVLYGYTF
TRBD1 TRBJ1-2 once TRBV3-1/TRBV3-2 TGTGCCAGCAGCCCCCAACTGGGCAGGGGGCAGGGGAACTATGGCTACACCTTC CASSPQLGRGQGNYGYTF
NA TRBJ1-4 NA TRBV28 TGTGCCAGCAGCCTACCCCTTGGAGGTAATGAAAAACTGTTTTTT CASSLPLGGNEKLFF
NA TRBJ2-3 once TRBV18 TGTGCCAGCTCCGGGACCCCAGATACGCAGTATTTT CASSGTPDTQYF
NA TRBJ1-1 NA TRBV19 TGTGCCAGTAGTATAGAGGGACGGCTGAACACTGAAGCTTTCTTT CASSIEGRLNTEAFF
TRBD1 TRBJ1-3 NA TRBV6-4 TGTGCCAGTGGGGACAGGGACCACTCTGGAAACACCATATATTTT CASGDRDHSGNTIYF
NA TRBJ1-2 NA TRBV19 TGTGCCAGTAGTATTAATTCTGGCTACACCTTC CASSINSGYTF
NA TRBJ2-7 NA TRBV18 TGTGCCAGCTCACCGGGGTCAGGGTACGAGCAGTACTTC CASSPGSGYEQYF
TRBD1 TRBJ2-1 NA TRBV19 TGTGCCAGTAGTTCCCTGACAGGGAATGAGCAGTTCTTC CASSSLTGNEQFF
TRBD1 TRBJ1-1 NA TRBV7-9 TGTGCCAGCAGCAAGGGACAGGGGGTGGTTGAAGCTTTCTTT CASSKGQGVVEAFF
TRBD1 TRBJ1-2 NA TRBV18 TGTGCCAGCTCGGTTATGTTCCCAGGGGGAGGAATAGGTGATGGCTACACCTTC CASSVMFPGGGIGDGYTF
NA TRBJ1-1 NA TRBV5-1 TGCGCCAGCAGCACCACAACGAACACTGAAGCTTTCTTT CASSTTTNTEAFF
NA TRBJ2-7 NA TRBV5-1 TGCGCCAGCAGCTTGGAAGGTAGGGTATCCTACGAGCAGTACTTC CASSLEGRVSYEQYF
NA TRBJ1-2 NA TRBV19 TGTGCCAGTAGTATCCCAGGGGAGAACTATGGCTACACCTTC CASSIPGENYGYTF
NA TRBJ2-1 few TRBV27 TGTGCCAGCAGTACCTTTCGATCCCCCGGAAATGAGCAGTTCTTC CASSTFRSPGNEQFF
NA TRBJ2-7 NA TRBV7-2 TGTGCCAGCAGCTTAGTAGGGCCCGACGAGCAGTACTTC CASSLVGPDEQYF
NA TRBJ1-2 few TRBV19 TGTGCCAGTAGTGAGGGGGTCCTACCCTATGGCTACACCTTC CASSEGVLPYGYTF
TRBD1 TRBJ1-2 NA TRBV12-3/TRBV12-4 TGTGCCAGCTTACAGGGGGCGGGCTATGGCTACACCTTC CASLQGAGYGYTF
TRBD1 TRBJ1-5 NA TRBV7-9 TGTGCCAGCAGCCCCGCCGGGACAGGGAACAATCAGCCCCAGCATTTT CASSPAGTGNNQPQHF
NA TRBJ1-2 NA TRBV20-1 TGCAGTGCTAGTATACGGAACTATGGCTACACCTTC CSASIRNYGYTF
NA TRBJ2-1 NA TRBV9 TGTGCCAGCAGCGCAGGGGTCACCTACAATGAGCAGTTCTTC CASSAGVTYNEQFF